What follows describes a single T cell receptor beta chain. The antigen remains undetermined. At the survey level, the v3.0 immunoSEQ assay was run. Sequenced by immunoSEQ multiplex PCR; TCRdb stores in-frame clones only, minus some. This sample has roughly 14,000 clones, with 84% found just once. The data are from a study of long-term antiretroviral therapy in people with HIV. Study-wide results and caveats: Blood obtained between about 2003 and 2018 may reflect older ART regimens. The study found that diversity rose after ART but stayed below transplant donor controls. Dominating the repertoire at all time points were the clones that expanded before ART.

The CDR3 loop spans 14 amino acids. Trimming stripped 2 bases from V and 3 bases from J, with 11 bases between. CDR1 is SGHDN, CDR2 FVKESK, per germline. The material sequenced was unsorted PBMCs, taken 0.4 years after starting antiretroviral therapy. The sequence was collected from a man aged 30 to 39 with HIV. This chain joins TRBV14 and TRBJ2-7; D unclear. CDR3 DNA sequence: TGTGCCAGCAGCCAAAGGCCCACGGTCTACGAGCAGTACTTC. Encoded protein: CASSQRPTVYEQYF.